This T cell receptor beta chain was identified during a study of T cell responses to AZD1222 COVID-19 vaccine. Overall study context: Pooling of second doses given at about 4 or about 12 weeks was done.

This clone was seen once. Its antigen is unknown. Study-level results: Researchers report vaccine-associated CD4 TCRs spanning spike, with dominance at 160-218 and 743-854. Reportedly, nearly half the spike-specific TCRs target unmutated variant regions.

The germline V gene has CDR1 KGHDR and CDR2 SFDVKD. Trimming pared 2 bases from V and 2 bases from J, leaving 9 bases between. The length of the CDR3 is 15 residues. Produced via immunoSEQ multiplex PCR; TCRdb's table is partial and in-frame only. The table lists more than 150,000 clones, 75% to 90% of them singletons, with around 6.4% in the top ten. The material was peripheral blood, obtained on day 0 of AZD1222 vaccination. J is TRBJ2-1 and V is TRBV24-1; D is uncertain. This TCR was recovered from an adult in good health. CDR3 nucleotides: TGTGCCACCAGTGATTCAGGCAAGCCCTACAATGAGCAGTTCTTC. The encoded protein is CATSDSGKPYNEQFF.